These T cell receptor beta chains were read from a single sample in a study of cytomegalovirus exposure and HLA in healthy donors. Some clones are missing from TCRdb's copy, which holds only in-frame ones; the method was immunoSEQ multiplex PCR. The table has about 200,000 clones, over 65% seen once. Input material: PBMCs. These TCRs come from a boy aged 2 to 10 in good health and CMV-seronegative. The CDR3 runs from the conserved cysteine through the conserved F or W. Fields, in order: V gene, J gene, CDR3 protein.

TRBV29-1	TRBJ1-2	CSVDKGGGWRYGYTF
TRBV9	TRBJ2-5	CASSVGWGEETQYF
TRBV4-1	TRBJ2-3	CASSRGLAGTTDTQYF
TRBV7-2	TRBJ1-5	CASSLNRGNQPQHF
TRBV7-2	TRBJ1-1	CASSPTVMNTEAFF
TRBV4-3	.	CASSQASTSGYEQYF
TRBV4-1	TRBJ1-1	CASSQIRGQRHTEAFF
TRBV7-8	TRBJ1-5	CASSFGREGGQPQHF
TRBV29-1	TRBJ2-7	CSVTLDRYYEQYF
TRBV18	TRBJ2-3	CASSPASGAADTQYF
TRBV7-2	TRBJ1-5	CASSSTPGVSSAQHF
TRBV13	TRBJ2-7	CASSPTPGQESFEQYF
TRBV11-2	TRBJ1-1	CASSVTGGATEAFF
TRBV4-1	TRBJ1-3	CASSQALSGVSSGNTIYF